This T cell receptor (beta chain) was found in a study of Ad26.COV2.S vaccination and SARS-CoV-2 variants. About the study: Donor had been placed in the Ad26.COV2.S arm of the COV1001 trial.

Clones were read by immunoSEQ multiplex PCR, and TCRdb kept only the in-frame ones, dropping some. Altogether roughly 460,000 clones are present, roughly nine tenths being singletons, with the ten largest covering about 1.7%. Germline loops: CDR1 MDHEN, CDR2 SYDVKM. The CDR3 length is 15 residues. V lost 3 bases and J 8 bases, leaving 17 bases between the germline ends. Treatment denoted: around 19 received Ad26.COV2.S at low or high dose, single or two shots; about 5 received placebo; per-sample allocation not given. Collection of the samples took place on day 63 after the first injection of vaccine or placebo.

The sequence derives from a person aged 18-65 years who received the Ad26.COV2.S COVID-19 vaccine or a placebo. Material: peripheral blood, obtained in a trial of Ad26.COV2.S vaccine versus placebo. This chain links TRBV28 with TRBJ2-1; a possible D gene is TRBD2 (5 bases). The CDR3 DNA sequence: TGTGCCAGCAGTTTGGGTCTGTCGGGGTTTGATGAGCAGTTCTTC. Its protein is CASSLGLSGFDEQFF. Full variable domain (rest looked up from reference TRBV28 and TRBJ2-1): DVKVTQSSRYLVKRTGEKVFLECVQDMDHENMFWYRQDPGLGLRLIYFSYDVKMKEKGDIPEGYSVSREKKERFSLILESASTNQTSMYLCASSLGLSGFDEQFFGPGTRLTVL.